This T cell receptor beta chain was obtained from a study of T cell repertoires in cytomegalovirus infection. Study details: Public signatures in TCR beta pointed to CMV infection and matching HLA type.

General study findings and limits: It was HLA-C-restricted CMV-specific TCR beta clonotypes that dominated the response ex vivo.

In germline, CDR1 is SGHTA, CDR2 FQGNSA. The CDR3 consists of 18 residues. J lost 7 bases, V lost 3 bases, and 15 bases had no gene match. This clonotype was counted ten times or more. The antigen is not known. Via MiXCR, TCRdb re-called the reads, giving one row per CDR3 protein. The sample consists of 250,000 to 300,000 distinct CDR3 sequences, roughly 9% of them appearing once. The chain joins TRBV7-2 to TRBJ1-6; 7 bases are shared with TRBD1. Sequences were obtained from PBMCs. The source is a human donor in good health (CMV status not recorded). Some clones in this sample may be carry-over from other donors' samples. For the CDR3, the DNA is TGTGCCAGCAGCTTCTTAAACGCCCCGGGGACAGTAAATTCACCCCTCCACTTT. Translation: CASSFLNAPGTVNSPLHF. Full variable domain (remainder filled in from reference TRBV7-2 and TRBJ1-6): GAGVSQSPSNKVTEKGKDVELRCDPISGHTALYWYRQSLGQGLEFLIYFQGNSAPDKSGLPSDRFSAERTGGSVSTLTIQRTQQEDSAVYLCASSFLNAPGTVNSPLHFGNGTRLTVT.